These 21 T cell receptor beta chains were all obtained from the same sample, sequenced in a study of shared clonotypes between healthy human individuals. Here immunoSEQ multiplex PCR was the method, and the copy in TCRdb shows in-frame clones only, minus some. The table lists some 450,000 clones, about 74% of them singletons. Sequenced: PBMCs. These receptors were taken from a woman aged 40-49 years in good health. Some clones in this sample may be carry-over from other donors' samples.

The chain joins TRBV7-2 to TRBJ2-7; D is unclear. The germline V and J ends were trimmed by 5 bases and 2 bases, with 13 bases remaining between them. The CDR3 has 14 residues. The V gene's germline CDR1 is SGHTA and CDR2 FQGNSA. CDR3 amino acids: CASSVRPSPYEQYF. DNA for the CDR3: TGTGCCAGCAGCGTGCGGCCGAGCCCCTACGAGCAGTACTTC.

This clone has more than one count but fewer than ten. This likely came from a read error, as a far larger clone is one base away. This chain joins TRBV4-3 and TRBJ2-4; 7 positions match TRBD2. V gave up 0 bases and J gave up 9 bases; unmatched junction bases: 8. CDR3 length equals 15 residues. CDR1 is LGHNA, CDR2 YSLEER, per germline. CDR3 sequence: CASSQDGARGGIQYF. CDR3 DNA sequence: TGCGCCAGCAGCCAAGATGGGGCGCGCGGGGGCATTCAGTACTTC.

The CDR3 sequence: CASSVGWDRDTQYF. In DNA form, the CDR3 reads TGTGCCAGCAGCGTAGGGTGGGACAGAGATACGCAGTATTTT. The J gene is TRBJ2-3, the V gene TRBV9; 7 bases are shared with TRBD1. The CDR3 runs to 14 residues. CDR1 and CDR2 from the germline V gene are SGDLS and YYNGEE. J was trimmed by 5 bases and V by 0 bases; bases with no gene match: 3.

Details on this clone: With a much larger clone just one base away, this may be a read error. At the DNA level, this CDR3 is encoded by other sequences in the same sample as well. The V gene is TRBV7-9, the J gene TRBJ2-7; D unclear. The germline V gene has CDR1 SEHNR and CDR2 FQNEAQ (reference sequence). The ends were cut back, 2 bases at V and 2 bases at J, with 1 base in the middle. CDR3 size: 11 residues. The CDR3 loop reads CASSLTYEQYF. CDR3 bases: TGTGCCAGCAGCTTAACCTACGAGCAGTACTTC. Supplemented by reference TRBV7-9 and TRBJ2-7, the full variable domain reads DTGVSQNPRHKITKRGQNVTFRCDPISEHNRLYWYRQTLGQGPEFLTYFQNEAQLEKSRLLSDRFSAERPKGSFSTLEIQRTEQGDSAMYLCASSLTYEQYFGPGTRLTVT.

This clone has more than one count but fewer than ten. The chain combines TRBV18 with TRBJ1-1; 7 bases map to TRBD1. Trimming cost V 4 bases and J 4 bases; bases outside gene matches: 3. The CDR3 extends over 13 amino acids. From germline, CDR1 is KGHSH and CDR2 LQKENI. In DNA, the CDR3 is TGTGCCAGCTCACTCGACAGGGCCACTGAAGCTTTCTTT. Translating gives CASSLDRATEAFF.

This clone has a handful of counts. The genes are TRBV28 and TRBJ2-1; no firm D call. This CDR3 is built from 16 residues. CDR1 is MDHEN, CDR2 SYDVKM, per germline. The V gene lost 3 bases and the J gene lost 7 bases, with 19 bases spanning the gap. The CDR3 loop reads CASSFIITWADNEQFF. The CDR3 bases are TGTGCCAGCAGTTTTATTATTACGTGGGCAGATAATGAGCAGTTCTTC. The whole variable domain, filled in from reference TRBV28 and TRBJ2-1, reads DVKVTQSSRYLVKRTGEKVFLECVQDMDHENMFWYRQDPGLGLRLIYFSYDVKMKEKGDIPEGYSVSREKKERFSLILESASTNQTSMYLCASSFIITWADNEQFFGPGTRLTVL.

This clone was found once. Being one base from a much bigger clone, this may be a read error. Other DNA sequences in the same sample also yield this CDR3. The chain joins TRBV29-1 to TRBJ1-1, with D possibly matching TRBD1 (5 bases). The CDR3 length is 14 residues. Germline V CDR1 and CDR2: SQVTM, ANQGSEA. The CDR3 DNA sequence: TGCAGCGTTGGTAAGGGGCCTATGAGCACTGAGGCTTTCTTT. It codes for CSVGKGPMSTEAFF.

Comments on this clone: This is likely an artifact of a read error, given a far larger clone one base away. The chain couples TRBV6-1 to TRBJ2-3, with D maybe TRBD2 (6 bases). Germline V gene data show CDR1 as MNHNS and CDR2 as SASEGT. This CDR3 spans 16 amino acids. The CDR3 DNA sequence: TGTGCCAGCGGTGAGGGATTGGGAGGACCGACAGATACGCAGTATTTT. Its translation is CASGEGLGGPTDTQYF.

This clone appeared once. The chain combines TRBV5-1 with TRBJ2-3; 13 bases are a match to TRBD2. With 0 bases clipped from V and 11 bases from J, the junction kept 6 bases outside the gene matches. The germline gives CDR1 SGHRS, CDR2 YFSETQ. The CDR3 extends over 15 amino acids. This chain's CDR3 is CASSLAGTSGNLQYF. DNA of the CDR3: TGCGCCAGCAGCTTGGCGGGGACTAGCGGGAATTTGCAGTATTTT.

A note on this clone: The germline gene is not matched at one end of the junction; a read error may be the cause. J is TRBJ2-7 and V is TRBV19; D gene unclear. Germline values: CDR1 LNHDA, CDR2 SQIVND (reference sequence). This CDR3 has 13 residues. In DNA, the CDR3 is TGTGCCAGTAGTATGCTAGTCTCCCACGAGCAGTACTTC. The encoded protein is CASSMLVSHEQYF.

The chain employs TRBV30 and TRBJ1-1, with D hard to call. The germline V and J ends were trimmed by 5 bases and 2 bases, with 6 bases remaining between them. Germline V gives CDR1 GTSNPN, CDR2 SVGIG (reference sequence). This CDR3 contains 11 residues. The CDR3: CAWGKNTEAFF. CDR3 sequence (DNA): TGTGCCTGGGGAAAAAACACTGAAGCTTTCTTT.

The chain has TRBV29-1 and TRBJ2-7, with D maybe TRBD1 (6 bases). The germline gives CDR1 SQVTM, CDR2 ANQGSEA. The CDR3 covers 12 residues. Trimming shortened V by 7 bases and J by 1 base, and 11 bases separated the two germline ends. The CDR3 coding sequence is TGCAGCGCCCAGGGGCCTTCCTACGAGCAGTACTTC. Its translation is CSAQGPSYEQYF.

The chain joins TRBV29-1 to TRBJ2-1; D not resolved. This CDR3 region has 12 residues. Germline V gene lookup returns CDR1 SQVTM and CDR2 ANQGSEA. Trimming pared 2 bases from V and 8 bases from J, leaving 10 bases between. The CDR3 spells CSVEISKDEQFF. The CDR3 coding sequence is TGCAGCGTTGAAATTAGTAAAGATGAGCAGTTCTTC.

This clone came up many times. The chain uses TRBV28 and TRBJ2-7; TRBD1 matches 8 bases. This CDR3 is built from 17 residues. In germline, CDR1 is MDHEN, CDR2 SYDVKM. Germline trimming cut 2 bases from V and 3 bases from J; bases unmatched to any gene: 12. The CDR3 bases are TGTGCCAGCAGTTTAAGGTTAGGGCAGGGGGCTTTCTACGAGCAGTACTTC. As protein: CASSLRLGQGAFYEQYF. Looking up the rest from reference TRBV28 and TRBJ2-7 gives the full variable domain: DVKVTQSSRYLVKRTGEKVFLECVQDMDHENMFWYRQDPGLGLRLIYFSYDVKMKEKGDIPEGYSVSREKKERFSLILESASTNQTSMYLCASSLRLGQGAFYEQYFGPGTRLTVT.

The J gene is TRBJ2-5, the V gene TRBV2; maybe TRBD2 (5 bases). V lost 4 bases and J 6 bases, leaving 27 bases between the germline ends. CDR3 length: 18 amino acids. Germline assignment: CDR1 SNHLY and CDR2 FYNNEI. CDR3 DNA: TGTGCCAGCAGTGTAGGAGCGGTAGCCACGTCTTATCTTAAGACCCAGTACTTC. Its protein product is CASSVGAVATSYLKTQYF.

Regarding this clone: One base separates it from a far larger clone, so it is likely a read error. The same CDR3 can be traced to other DNA sequences in this sample. The chain combines TRBV5-1 with TRBJ1-1; D possibly corresponds to TRBD1 (5 bases). The CDR3 is 19 amino acids. The V end was cut by 2 bases, the J end by 0 bases, with 23 bases between. Per the germline V gene, CDR1 is SGHRS and CDR2 is YFSETQ. The CDR3: CASSFWPGDSTDLNTEAFF. As DNA, the CDR3 is TGCGCCAGCAGCTTTTGGCCGGGAGACTCGACAGATTTGAACACTGAAGCTTTCTTT.

The chain has TRBV6-6 and TRBJ2-2; D unresolved. Germline V lookup: CDR1 MNHNY, CDR2 SVGAGI (reference sequence). The CDR3 totals 15 residues. V was pared by 0 bases and J by 8 bases, with 13 bases between. CDR3 protein: CASSYSGSNGGELFF. The CDR3 DNA sequence: TGTGCCAGCAGTTACTCGGGATCCAATGGGGGGGAGCTGTTTTTT.

The chain has TRBV10-3 and TRBJ1-1, with 9 nucleotides matching TRBD1. CDR3 length: 14 amino acids. The germline V gene has CDR1 ENHRY and CDR2 SYGVKD. V lost 4 bases, J lost 2 bases, and 2 bases stayed unmatched. CDR3 sequence (DNA): TGTGCCATCAGTGTACAGGGGGCCAACACTGAAGCTTTCTTT. Translated: CAISVQGANTEAFF.

The chain combines TRBV18 with TRBJ2-1; TRBD2 agrees at 7 bases. V lost 6 bases to trimming and J lost 8 bases; unmatched junction nucleotides: 16. Germline assignment: CDR1 KGHSH and CDR2 LQKENI. There are 16 residues in the CDR3. The CDR3 DNA sequence: TGTGCCAGCTCCCCCCCCACGGGGGGAGTGTTCGATGAGCAGTTCTTC. Its protein is CASSPPTGGVFDEQFF.

About this clone: A much larger clone differs from this one at a single base, so this may be a read error. CDR3 DNA: TGTGCCAGCAGCTTGGGGAGGTTCGGGGAGCTGTTTTTT. Amino acids: CASSLGRFGELFF. The V and J genes are TRBV5-4 and TRBJ2-2, with a weak D call TRBD2 (5 bases). There are 13 residues in the CDR3. CDR1 SGHNT and CDR2 YYREEE come from the germline V gene (reference sequence). Deletions cut 0 bases from V and 7 bases from J, with 7 bases between. Supplemented by reference TRBV5-4 and TRBJ2-2, the full variable domain reads ETGVTQSPTHLIKTRGQQVTLRCSSQSGHNTVSWYQQALGQGPQFIFQYYREEENGRGNFPPRFSGLQFPNYSSELNVNALELDDSALYLCASSLGRFGELFFGEGSRLTVL.

The CDR3 nucleotides read TGTGCCAGCAGTGTCCGGGACAGGGGAGATACGCAGTATTTT. Translated: CASSVRDRGDTQYF. This chain connects TRBV27 to TRBJ2-3, with 10 bases lining up with TRBD1. The J segment lost 5 bases and the V segment lost 5 bases, leaving 4 bases of the junction unmatched. CDR3 length equals 14 residues. Germline V gives CDR1 MNHEY, CDR2 SMNVEV (reference sequence).